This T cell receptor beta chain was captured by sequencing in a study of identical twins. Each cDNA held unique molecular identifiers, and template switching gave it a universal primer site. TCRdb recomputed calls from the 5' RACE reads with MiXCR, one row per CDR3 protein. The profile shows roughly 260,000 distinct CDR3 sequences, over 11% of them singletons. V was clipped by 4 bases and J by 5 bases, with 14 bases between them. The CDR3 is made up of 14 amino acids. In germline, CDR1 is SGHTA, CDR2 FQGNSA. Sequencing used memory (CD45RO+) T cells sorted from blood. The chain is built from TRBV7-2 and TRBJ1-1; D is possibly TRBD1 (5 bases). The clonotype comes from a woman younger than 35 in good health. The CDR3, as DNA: TGTGCCAGCAGCTCTCAGGGAGGCCTTACTGAAGCTTTCTTT. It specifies CASSSQGGLTEAFF.